These 26 T cell receptor beta chains were all obtained from the same sample, sequenced in a study of blood T cell repertoires in COVID-19. The repertoire was sequenced with immunoSEQ multiplex PCR; TCRdb's copy has only in-frame clones and lacks some. The sample includes 300,000 to 450,000 clones, roughly 90% seen only once; the top ten take approximately 3%. Sequenced: peripheral blood. The receptors come from a woman aged 25 to 39 with COVID-19, enrolled during active disease.

The rearrangement joins TRBV5-5 to TRBJ1-6; TRBD1 aligns across 7 bases. This CDR3 region has 18 residues. V trimming: 4 bases; J trimming: 1 base; junction bases outside the gene matches: 11. CDR1 and CDR2 from the germline V gene are SGHKS and YYEKEE (reference sequence). The CDR3: CASSRTWQGGSYNSPLHF. The CDR3 coding sequence is TGTGCCAGCAGCCGGACCTGGCAGGGGGGATCCTATAATTCACCCCTCCACTTT.

V is TRBV5-6 and J is TRBJ1-1; D might be TRBD1 (5 bases). The CDR3 runs to 14 residues. Germline V gives CDR1 SGHDT, CDR2 YYEEEE. Trimming removed 2 bases at V and 4 bases at J, with 12 bases between. CDR3 residues: CASSFRDFGTEAFF. In DNA, the CDR3 is TGTGCCAGCAGCTTTAGGGACTTCGGCACTGAAGCTTTCTTT.

This sequence joins TRBV7-9 and TRBJ1-1; weak D call: TRBD1 (6 bases). This CDR3 has 16 amino acids. The V gene lost 1 base and the J gene lost 3 bases, with 15 bases spanning the gap. Germline values: CDR1 SEHNR, CDR2 FQNEAQ (reference sequence). CDR3 sequence reads: CASSLGSRDKDTEAFF. In DNA form, the CDR3 reads TGTGCCAGCAGCTTAGGAAGCCGGGACAAAGACACTGAAGCTTTCTTT.

The chain uses TRBV6-1 and TRBJ1-5, with unresolved D. In germline, CDR1 is MNHNS, CDR2 SASEGT. Trimming shortened V by 2 bases and J by 5 bases, and 19 bases separated the two germline ends. The CDR3 runs to 17 residues. The CDR3 DNA reads TGTGCCAGCAGTGAAAGCCGGGTCGCCATAAGAGATCAGCCCCAGCATTTT. Translating it yields CASSESRVAIRDQPQHF.

The chain recombines TRBV2 with TRBJ2-7; D ambiguous. The CDR3 runs 15 residues. Looked up from germline, CDR1 is SNHLY and CDR2 is FYNNEI. V lost 1 base and J 2 bases, leaving 12 bases between the germline ends. CDR3 sequence: CASSEGSAQTYEQYF. The CDR3 DNA reads as TGTGCCAGCAGTGAAGGGTCAGCGCAAACCTACGAGCAGTACTTC.

The rearrangement links TRBV27 to TRBJ2-7; D might be TRBD1 (6 bases). Between the trimmed V and J ends, which lost 5 bases and 6 bases, there was a span of 14 bases. The CDR3 is 13 amino acids. Per germline, CDR1 MNHEY and CDR2 SMNVEV (reference sequence). The CDR3 is CASSPMDSREQYF. In nucleotides, the CDR3 is TGTGCCAGCAGTCCAATGGACAGTCGCGAGCAGTACTTC.

The chain uses TRBV27 and TRBJ1-2; 12 nucleotides line up with TRBD1. The germline V gene encodes CDR1 MNHEY and CDR2 SMNVEV (reference sequence). The ends lost 7 bases at V and 8 bases at J; junction bases unmatched: 17. The CDR3 has 17 residues. The CDR3 here is CASISLGTGGVLGGYTF. The CDR3 DNA reads TGTGCCAGCATTTCCCTTGGGACAGGGGGCGTCCTAGGCGGCTACACCTTC.

The chain recombines TRBV10-3 with TRBJ2-3; a possible D gene is TRBD1 (6 bases). This CDR3 is 13 amino acids long. V was trimmed by 5 bases and J by 2 bases, leaving 8 bases between them. Germline V CDR1 and CDR2: ENHRY, SYGVKD. CDR3 sequence reads: CAISRDNTDTQYF. The CDR3 nucleotides read TGTGCCATCAGTCGGGACAACACAGATACGCAGTATTTT.

The CDR3 DNA reads TGTGCCAGCAGTTACGTCGAACAGGGAGTTTGGACTGAAGCTTTCTTT. It encodes CASSYVEQGVWTEAFF. This rearrangement joins TRBV6-2 or TRBV6-3 to TRBJ1-1; the D gene is possibly TRBD1 (6 bases). Germline CDR1 and CDR2: MNHEY and SVGEGT. CDR3 length equals 16 residues. Trimming took 2 bases from V and 5 from J, leaving 18 bases between them.

This clone appeared a single time. The chain carries TRBV27 and TRBJ2-1; TRBD2 matches at 12 bases. Germline V gives CDR1 MNHEY, CDR2 SMNVEV (reference sequence). This CDR3 has 17 residues. J lost 0 bases, V lost 5 bases, and 5 bases had no gene match. The CDR3 nucleotides read TGTGCCAGCAGTCCCGGACTAGCGGGAACCTCCTACAATGAGCAGTTCTTC. It translates to CASSPGLAGTSYNEQFF.

In its sample, this clone was seen once. The genes are TRBV24-1 and TRBJ2-3; D is possibly TRBD2 (5 bases). The V end was cut by 4 bases, the J end by 7 bases, with 11 bases between. Germline lookup yields CDR1 KGHDR and CDR2 SFDVKD. CDR3 length equals 13 residues. This CDR3 is CATSDPLANTQYF. The CDR3 DNA reads as TGTGCCACCAGTGACCCCCTAGCCAATACGCAGTATTTT.

The chain is built from TRBV6-6 and TRBJ1-2, with TRBD1 identical over 7 bases. Germline V gene sequence: CDR1 MNHNY, CDR2 SVGAGI (reference sequence). Trimming took 4 bases from V and 5 from J; bases not matched to a gene: 13. The CDR3 sequence is 16 residues long. CDR3 bases: TGTGCCAGCAGTTCGCGACAGGGCGCACTGTCTTATGGCTACACCTTC. Translation gives CASSSRQGALSYGYTF.

The rearrangement links TRBV5-6 to TRBJ2-1; 12 bases fit TRBD2. CDR1 is SGHDT, CDR2 YYEEEE, per germline. J lost 8 bases, V lost 4 bases, and 10 bases had no gene match. CDR3 length: 16 amino acids. The CDR3 region has the DNA TGTGCCAGCAGCCGGAGACTAGCGGGAGTGGTCGATGAGCAGTTCTTC. Its translation is CASSRRLAGVVDEQFF.

The chain couples TRBV6-5 to TRBJ2-1; 9 nucleotides agree with TRBD1. This CDR3 comprises 15 residues. Germline CDR1 is MNHEY and CDR2 is SVGAGI. V was clipped by 6 bases and J by 9 bases; unmatched bases: 12. CDR3 DNA sequence: TGTGCCAGCAGGCAACCGGGACAGGGTTTCGGTGAGCAGTTCTTC. Translated: CASRQPGQGFGEQFF.

In its sample, this clone was seen once. The chain links TRBV2 to TRBJ2-7; 7 bases map to TRBD1. Looked up from germline, CDR1 is SNHLY and CDR2 is FYNNEI. The junction had 12 bases not matched to a gene; V was cut back by 5 bases and J by 5 bases. The CDR3 consists of 15 residues. CDR3 DNA sequence: TGTGCCAGCAGTCTTGACCGGGACAGATTCCACGAGCAGTACGTC. It yields the protein CASSLDRDRFHEQYV.

This chain connects TRBV18 to TRBJ2-5, with D possibly being TRBD1 (6 bases). The CDR3 consists of 15 residues. Per the germline V gene, CDR1 is KGHSH and CDR2 is LQKENI. V dropped 0 bases and J dropped 5 bases, with 13 bases sitting between them. The DNA of the CDR3 is TGTGCCAGCTCACCACCGAGCCTTAGGGGGGAGACCCAGTACTTC. Translated, it gives CASSPPSLRGETQYF.

The chain joins TRBV7-2 to TRBJ1-5; 8 bases line up with TRBD1. With 3 bases clipped from V and 5 bases from J, the junction kept 6 bases outside the gene matches. CDR3 length: 15 amino acids. Germline V gives CDR1 SGHTA, CDR2 FQGNSA. As DNA, the CDR3 is TGTGCCAGCAGCTTGGACAGGGCCGGGGATCAGCCCCAGCATTTT. Residues: CASSLDRAGDQPQHF.

The chain employs TRBV7-9 and TRBJ1-2; D might be TRBD1 (5 bases). Germline V gives CDR1 SEHNR, CDR2 FQNEAQ (reference sequence). CDR3 length equals 14 residues. V was trimmed by 1 base and J by 6 bases, leaving 12 bases between them. The CDR3 DNA sequence: TGTGCCAGCAGCTTAGGGACATGGGGGGATGGCTACACCTTC. This sequence encodes CASSLGTWGDGYTF. Using reference TRBV7-9 and TRBJ1-2 for the parts outside the CDR3, the full variable domain is DTGVSQNPRHKITKRGQNVTFRCDPISEHNRLYWYRQTLGQGPEFLTYFQNEAQLEKSRLLSDRFSAERPKGSFSTLEIQRTEQGDSAMYLCASSLGTWGDGYTFGSGTRLTVV.

The chain joins TRBV7-5 to TRBJ1-3; the D call in the table, TRBD1, was not verified against the DNA. TRBV7-5 is annotated as a pseudogene. This CDR3 is 19 amino acids long. In DNA form, the CDR3 reads TGTGCCAGAAGCCCACAGGGATGCCCAATCGGATTCTCTGGAAACACCATATATTTT. Residues: CARSPQGCPIGFSGNTIYF.

The V and J genes are TRBV2 and TRBJ2-7; 10 nucleotides align to TRBD2. The ends lost 9 bases at V and 0 bases at J; junction bases unmatched: 2. CDR3 length: 13 amino acids. Per germline, CDR1 SNHLY and CDR2 FYNNEI. The CDR3 DNA reads as TGTGCCAGTCTAGCGGGGGCCTCCTACGAGCAGTACTTC. Translation: CASLAGASYEQYF.

This chain connects TRBV7-2 to TRBJ2-3, with D hard to call. CDR1 SGHTA and CDR2 FQGNSA come from the germline V gene. The CDR3 runs 13 residues. Trimming removed 1 base at V and 5 bases at J, with 7 bases between. In DNA, the CDR3 is TGTGCCAGCAGCTTAGGAGAGTTAGATACGCAGTATTTT. Amino acid sequence: CASSLGELDTQYF.

In regard to this clone: The limits of the CDR3 on the DNA are not certain, so only TCRdb's listed CDR3 is given. The chain carries TRBV21-1 and TRBJ2-2; the DNA was not compared with TRBD1, the D call given in the table. TRBV21-1 is marked as a pseudogene. The CDR3 is 15 amino acids in total, end residues counted. CDR3 residues: CASSWGQGAMGELFF.

The J gene is TRBJ2-2, the V gene TRBV5-4, with D possibly TRBD2 on 7 matching bases. V was pared by 4 bases and J by 5 bases, with 24 bases between. Per the germline V gene, CDR1 is SGHNT and CDR2 is YYREEE (reference sequence). The CDR3 consists of 18 residues. DNA of the CDR3: TGTGCCAGCAGCCCCCCTCGACATCCGGGGGGCGGTACCGGGGAGCTGTTTTTT. Translating it yields CASSPPRHPGGGTGELFF. The full variable domain, its missing parts supplied by reference TRBV5-4 and TRBJ2-2, is ETGVTQSPTHLIKTRGQQVTLRCSSQSGHNTVSWYQQALGQGPQFIFQYYREEENGRGNFPPRFSGLQFPNYSSELNVNALELDDSALYLCASSPPRHPGGGTGELFFGEGSRLTVL.

This chain joins TRBV28 and TRBJ1-2, with 11 nucleotides matching TRBD1. Germline V gene sequence: CDR1 MDHEN, CDR2 SYDVKM. The CDR3 covers 22 residues. V gave up 5 bases and J gave up 3 bases; unmatched junction bases: 26. The CDR3 nucleotides read TGTGCCAGCAGTCCCGCCTCCTACGGGTCGGGGACAGGGGGTAAAGGTGACTATGGCTACACCTTC. Amino acid sequence: CASSPASYGSGTGGKGDYGYTF.

The CDR3 region is CATRTDRGRIASEKLFF. For the CDR3, the DNA is TGTGCCACCAGAACGGACAGGGGACGGATTGCTTCTGAAAAACTGTTTTTT. This chain links TRBV15 with TRBJ1-4; 9 bases are shared with TRBD1. Germline V gene data show CDR1 as LNHNV and CDR2 as YYDKDF (reference sequence). V shed 6 bases and J 7 bases; nucleotides not matched to a gene: 15. CDR3 length: 17 residues. The full variable domain, its missing parts supplied by reference TRBV15 and TRBJ1-4, is DAMVIQNPRYQVTQFGKPVTLSCSQTLNHNVMYWYQQKSSQAPKLLFHYYDKDFNNEADTPDNFQSRRPNTSFCFLDIRSPGLGDTAMYLCATRTDRGRIASEKLFFGSGTQLSVL.

The chain combines TRBV7-9 with TRBJ1-2; 7 positions match TRBD1. Germline CDR1 SEHNR, CDR2 FQNEAQ (reference sequence). V shed 3 bases, J shed 3 bases, and the junction held 4 bases outside the gene matches. The CDR3 totals 14 residues. The DNA of the CDR3 is TGTGCCAGCAGCTTGCCCCAGGGGGACTATGGCTACACCTTC. As protein: CASSLPQGDYGYTF. Filled out from reference TRBV7-9 and TRBJ1-2, the complete variable domain reads DTGVSQNPRHKITKRGQNVTFRCDPISEHNRLYWYRQTLGQGPEFLTYFQNEAQLEKSRLLSDRFSAERPKGSFSTLEIQRTEQGDSAMYLCASSLPQGDYGYTFGSGTRLTVV.